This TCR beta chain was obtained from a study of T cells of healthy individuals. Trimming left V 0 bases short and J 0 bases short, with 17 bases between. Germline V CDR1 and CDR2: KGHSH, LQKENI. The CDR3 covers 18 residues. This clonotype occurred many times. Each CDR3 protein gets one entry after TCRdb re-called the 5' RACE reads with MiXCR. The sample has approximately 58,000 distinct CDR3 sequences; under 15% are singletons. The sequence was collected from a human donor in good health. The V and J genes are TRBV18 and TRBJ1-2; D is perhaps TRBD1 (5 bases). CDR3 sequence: CASSPPGQNLRANYGYTF. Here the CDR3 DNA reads TGTGCCAGCTCACCACCAGGGCAGAACCTCAGGGCTAACTATGGCTACACCTTC.